This TCR beta chain stems from a study of blood T cell repertoires in COVID-19 (dated by TCRdb to 2020 to 2022). Background for the entire study: Samples from collaborators originated in the United States, Italy and Spain and spanned both the acute and convalescent phases of COVID-19. HLA class I and class II types, where available, came from metadata supplied by the sample provider rather than from assay-based typing. A freely available public database, intended as a resource for researchers studying the immune response to SARS-CoV-2, is where the repertoires were released. A de-identified subject ID, COVID-19 status, age in years and sex were almost always included in the sample metadata. The dataset comprised deeply sampled blood TCRbeta repertoires from subjects exposed to, actively infected with, or recovered from COVID-19. Samples came from the ongoing ImmuneRACE study (first 160 participants) plus 1,254 subjects from 6 global collaborators. The prospective study material was composed of cDNA or gDNA derived from T cells, B-cell-depleted T cells, or PBMCs. Results and caveats for the whole study, not just this receptor: The quantity of clinical and demographic metadata differed by source and by participant and was supplied without curation.

Of note for this clone: The antigen it recognizes is unknown. It has no much larger one-base neighbor in the sample; base qualities were not kept.

Relative to germline, V is missing 7 bases and J is missing 4 bases, with 8 bases of the junction outside any gene match. Taken from cysteine to phenylalanine, the CDR3 has 13 residues. The retained sequence is limited to the CDR3, 39 bases, with the frame set at the first base. For CDR1 and CDR2, the germline V gene lists SQVTM and ANQGSEA. TCRbeta CDR3 regions were amplified from genomic DNA by means of the immunoSEQ Assay, a bias-controlled multiplex PCR. As for how the authors treated the data: Nucleated cell counts per sample were estimated from amplification of reference gene primers within the assay. Sequence reads were collapsed and filtered to measure the absolute abundance of every unique TCRbeta CDR3 rearrangement. Productive Simpson clonality was computed per sample as the square root of Simpson's diversity index over productive rearrangements. TCRdb carries this immuneACCESS record with in-frame sequences only. Its versions omit some clonotypes, under half of them owing to an unresolved V gene in the studies checked, with the rest unexplained. That table furnishes V, J and clone size, whereas the DNA furnished D and trimming. Here the sample has tens of thousands of clones; about 91% occur a single time. The ten largest clones represent approximately 49% of the sample.

Each collaborating institution followed its own protocols to collect whole blood in K2EDTA tubes. For TCRbeta analysis, collaborators shipped samples as frozen whole blood, isolated PBMCs, or DNA extracted from either of those sample types. What was sequenced was peripheral blood. This receptor chain uses TRBV29-1 and TRBJ2-5, and TRBD1 matches 8 of the central bases. The TCR originated in a human donor with acute or convalescent COVID-19. The donor label of this sample is uncertain. Here the CDR3 is given as CSASGQVGETQYF. In nucleotides, the sequence is TGCAGCGCTTCGGGACAGGTTGGAGAGACCCAGTACTTC.